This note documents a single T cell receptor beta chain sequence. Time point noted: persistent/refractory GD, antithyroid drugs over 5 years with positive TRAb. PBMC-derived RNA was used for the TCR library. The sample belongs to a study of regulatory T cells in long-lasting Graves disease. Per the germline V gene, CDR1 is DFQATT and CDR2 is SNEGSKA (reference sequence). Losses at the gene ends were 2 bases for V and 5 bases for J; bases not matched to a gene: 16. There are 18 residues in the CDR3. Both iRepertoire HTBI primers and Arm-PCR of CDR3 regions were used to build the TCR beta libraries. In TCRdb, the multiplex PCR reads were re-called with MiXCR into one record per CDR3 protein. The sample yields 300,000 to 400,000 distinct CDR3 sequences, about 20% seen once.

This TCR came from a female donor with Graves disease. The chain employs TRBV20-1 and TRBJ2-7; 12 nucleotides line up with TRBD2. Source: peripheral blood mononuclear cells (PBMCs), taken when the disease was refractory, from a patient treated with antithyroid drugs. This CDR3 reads CSARYGGLAGFEGNEQYF. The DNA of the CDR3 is TGCAGTGCTAGATACGGTGGACTAGCGGGATTTGAAGGTAACGAGCAGTACTTC.